This T cell receptor beta chain originates from a study of OX40 agonist ivuxolimab in advanced cancers. At the level of the study: Ivuxolimab, which patients received intravenously every 2 weeks, was dosed at 0.01 to 10 mg/kg. Dose-escalation patients were diagnosed with hepatocellular carcinoma, melanoma, renal cell cancer or head and neck cancer.

V was cut by 1 base and J by 6 bases, with 16 bases left in between. Germline loops: CDR1 LNHNV, CDR2 YYDKDF (reference sequence). The CDR3 has 16 residues. Profiling relied on immunoSEQ multiplex PCR, and the TCRdb table lists in-frame clones only, not all of them. Among over 45,000 clones listed, roughly 78% were seen once. Drawing of blood for sampling happened at baseline, at cycle 4 day 1, and at cycle 7 day 1. This specimen consisted of CD4+ or CD8+ T cells sorted from blood, obtained in a trial of the OX40 agonist ivuxolimab. This receptor was taken from an adult with an advanced solid tumor such as melanoma, head and neck, liver or kidney cancer. The rearrangement joins TRBV15 to TRBJ1-5, with D maybe TRBD1 (5 bases). CDR3 in DNA: TGTGCCACCAGCAGAGGGGGCGGCGGTGGACTTCAGCCCCAGCATTTT. This gives the protein CATSRGGGGGLQPQHF.